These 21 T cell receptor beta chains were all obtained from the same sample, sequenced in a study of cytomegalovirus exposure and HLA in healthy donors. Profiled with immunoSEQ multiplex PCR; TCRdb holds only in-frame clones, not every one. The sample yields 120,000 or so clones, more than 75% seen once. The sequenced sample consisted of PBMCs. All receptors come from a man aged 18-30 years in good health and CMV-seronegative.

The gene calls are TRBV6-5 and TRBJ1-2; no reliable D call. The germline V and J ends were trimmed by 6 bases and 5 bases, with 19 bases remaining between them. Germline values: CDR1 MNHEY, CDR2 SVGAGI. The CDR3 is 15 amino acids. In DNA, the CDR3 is TGTGCCAGCAGGAGATCCCAGGTTTCAGAGTATGGCTACACCTTC. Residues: CASRRSQVSEYGYTF.

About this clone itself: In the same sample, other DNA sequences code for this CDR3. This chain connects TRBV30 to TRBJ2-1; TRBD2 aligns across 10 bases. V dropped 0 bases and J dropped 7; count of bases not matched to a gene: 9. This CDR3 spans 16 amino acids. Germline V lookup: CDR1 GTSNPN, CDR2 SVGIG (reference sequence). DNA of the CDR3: TGTGCCTGGAGTGTAGCTAGCGGGAGTTTCGGTAATGAGCAGTTCTTC. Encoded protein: CAWSVASGSFGNEQFF.

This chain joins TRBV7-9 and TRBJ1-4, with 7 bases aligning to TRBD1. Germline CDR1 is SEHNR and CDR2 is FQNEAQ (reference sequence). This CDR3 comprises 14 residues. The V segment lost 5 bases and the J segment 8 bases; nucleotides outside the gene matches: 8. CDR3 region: CASSTRDSREKLFF. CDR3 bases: TGTGCCAGCAGCACCCGGGACAGTCGGGAAAAACTGTTTTTT. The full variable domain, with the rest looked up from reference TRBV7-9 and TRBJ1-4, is DTGVSQNPRHKITKRGQNVTFRCDPISEHNRLYWYRQTLGQGPEFLTYFQNEAQLEKSRLLSDRFSAERPKGSFSTLEIQRTEQGDSAMYLCASSTRDSREKLFFGSGTQLSVL.

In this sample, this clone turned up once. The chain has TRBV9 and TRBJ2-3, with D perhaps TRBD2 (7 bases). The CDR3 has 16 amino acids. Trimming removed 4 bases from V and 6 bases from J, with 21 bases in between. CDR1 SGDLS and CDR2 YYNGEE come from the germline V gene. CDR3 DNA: TGTGCCAGCAGCTCAGGGTTTCGGGGGGCTGGGGATACGCAGTATTTT. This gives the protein CASSSGFRGAGDTQYF.

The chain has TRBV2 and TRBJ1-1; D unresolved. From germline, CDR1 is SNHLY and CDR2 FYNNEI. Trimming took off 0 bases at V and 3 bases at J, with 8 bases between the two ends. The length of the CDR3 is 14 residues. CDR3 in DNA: TGTGCCAGCAGTGAAGCGCGCCCGGACACTGAAGCTTTCTTT. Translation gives CASSEARPDTEAFF.

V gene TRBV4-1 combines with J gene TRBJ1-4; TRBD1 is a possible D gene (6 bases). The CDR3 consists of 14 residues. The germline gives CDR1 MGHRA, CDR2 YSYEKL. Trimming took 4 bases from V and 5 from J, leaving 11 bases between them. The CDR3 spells CASSLGQINEKLFF. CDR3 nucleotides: TGCGCCAGCAGCCTTGGACAGATCAATGAAAAACTGTTTTTT.

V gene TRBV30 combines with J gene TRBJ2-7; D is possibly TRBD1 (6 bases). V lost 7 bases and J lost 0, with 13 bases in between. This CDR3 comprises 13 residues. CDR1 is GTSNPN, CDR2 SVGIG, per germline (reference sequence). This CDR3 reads CASSRGYSYEQYF. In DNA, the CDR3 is TGTGCCTCCTCCAGGGGATACTCCTACGAGCAGTACTTC.

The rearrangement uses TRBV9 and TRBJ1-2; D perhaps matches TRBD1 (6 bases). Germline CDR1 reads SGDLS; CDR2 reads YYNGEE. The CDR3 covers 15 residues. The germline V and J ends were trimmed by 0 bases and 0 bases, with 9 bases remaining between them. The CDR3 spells CASSVASGANYGYTF. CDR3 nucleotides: TGTGCCAGCAGCGTAGCGTCAGGGGCTAACTATGGCTACACCTTC.

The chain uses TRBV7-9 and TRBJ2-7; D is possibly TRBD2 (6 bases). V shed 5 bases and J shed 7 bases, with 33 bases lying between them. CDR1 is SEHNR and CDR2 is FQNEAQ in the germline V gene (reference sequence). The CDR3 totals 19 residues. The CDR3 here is CASSHSGFGEIGDFMEQYF. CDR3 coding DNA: TGTGCCAGCAGCCACTCGGGATTTGGGGAAATAGGGGACTTTATGGAGCAGTACTTC.

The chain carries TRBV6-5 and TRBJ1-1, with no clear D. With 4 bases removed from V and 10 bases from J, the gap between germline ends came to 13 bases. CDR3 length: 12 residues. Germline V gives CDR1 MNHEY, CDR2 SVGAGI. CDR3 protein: CASSSQVEVAFF. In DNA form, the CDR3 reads TGTGCCAGCAGTTCCCAGGTGGAGGTAGCTTTCTTT.

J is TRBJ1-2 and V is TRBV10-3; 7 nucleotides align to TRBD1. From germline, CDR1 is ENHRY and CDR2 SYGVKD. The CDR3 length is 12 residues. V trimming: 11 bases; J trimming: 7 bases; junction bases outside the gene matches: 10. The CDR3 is CAVEQGTGGYTF. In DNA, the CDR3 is TGTGCCGTAGAACAGGGGACGGGTGGCTACACCTTC.

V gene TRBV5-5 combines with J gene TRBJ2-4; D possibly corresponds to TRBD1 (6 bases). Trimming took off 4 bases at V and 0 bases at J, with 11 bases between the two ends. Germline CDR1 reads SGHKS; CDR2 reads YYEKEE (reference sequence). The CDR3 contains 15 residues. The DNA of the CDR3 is TGTGCCAGCAGCCCATGGGGGCTAGCCAAAAACATTCAGTACTTC. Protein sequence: CASSPWGLAKNIQYF.

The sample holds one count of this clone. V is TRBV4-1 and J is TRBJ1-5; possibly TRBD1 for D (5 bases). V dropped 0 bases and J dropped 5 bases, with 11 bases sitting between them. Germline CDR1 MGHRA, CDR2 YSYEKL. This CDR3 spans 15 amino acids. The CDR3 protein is CASSQDRGFDQPQHF. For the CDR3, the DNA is TGCGCCAGCAGCCAAGATAGGGGTTTCGATCAGCCCCAGCATTTT.

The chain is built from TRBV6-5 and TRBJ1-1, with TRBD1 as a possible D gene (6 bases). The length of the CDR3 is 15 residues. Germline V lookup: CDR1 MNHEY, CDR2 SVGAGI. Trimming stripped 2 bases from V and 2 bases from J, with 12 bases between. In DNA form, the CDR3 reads TGTGCCAGCAGTTACATTAGGGGGGGAAACACTGAAGCTTTCTTT. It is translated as CASSYIRGGNTEAFF.

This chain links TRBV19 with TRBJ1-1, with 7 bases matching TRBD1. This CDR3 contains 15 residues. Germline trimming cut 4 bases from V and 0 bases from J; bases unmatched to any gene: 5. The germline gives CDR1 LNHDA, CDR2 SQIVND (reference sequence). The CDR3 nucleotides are TGTGCCAGTAGTAGGGACACAGGGGTGAACACTGAAGCTTTCTTT. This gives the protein CASSRDTGVNTEAFF.

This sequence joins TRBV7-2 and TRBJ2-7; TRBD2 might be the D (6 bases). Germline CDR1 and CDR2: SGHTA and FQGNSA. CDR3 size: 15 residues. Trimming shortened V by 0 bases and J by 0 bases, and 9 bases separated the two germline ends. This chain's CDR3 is CASSLARGVSYEQYF. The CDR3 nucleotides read TGTGCCAGCAGCTTAGCCCGCGGGGTCTCCTACGAGCAGTACTTC.

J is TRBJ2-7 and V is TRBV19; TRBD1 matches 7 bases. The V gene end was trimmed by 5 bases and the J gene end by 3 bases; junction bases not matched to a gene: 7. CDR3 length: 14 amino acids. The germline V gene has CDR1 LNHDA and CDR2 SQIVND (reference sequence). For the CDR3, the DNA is TGTGCCAGTAGTCCACCCGGGACAGACTACGAGCAGTACTTC. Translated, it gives CASSPPGTDYEQYF. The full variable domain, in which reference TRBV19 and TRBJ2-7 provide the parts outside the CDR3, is DGGITQSPKYLFRKEGQNVTLSCEQNLNHDAMYWYRQDPGQGLRLIYYSQIVNDFQKGDIAEGYSVSREKKESFPLTVTSAQKNPTAFYLCASSPPGTDYEQYFGPGTRLTVT.

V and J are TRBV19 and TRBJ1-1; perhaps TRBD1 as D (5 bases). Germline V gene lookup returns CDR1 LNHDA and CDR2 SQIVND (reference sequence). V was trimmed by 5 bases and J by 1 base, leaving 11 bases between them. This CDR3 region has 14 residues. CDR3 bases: TGTGCCAGTAGTCGAGTAGGACAGAACACTGAAGCTTTCTTT. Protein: CASSRVGQNTEAFF.

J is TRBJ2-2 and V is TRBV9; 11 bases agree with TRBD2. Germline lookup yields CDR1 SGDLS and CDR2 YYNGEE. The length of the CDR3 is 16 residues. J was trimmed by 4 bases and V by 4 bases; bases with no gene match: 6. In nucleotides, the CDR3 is TGTGCCAGCAGCACCTTAGCGGGGGGGAGCACCGGGGAGCTGTTTTTT. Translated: CASSTLAGGSTGELFF.

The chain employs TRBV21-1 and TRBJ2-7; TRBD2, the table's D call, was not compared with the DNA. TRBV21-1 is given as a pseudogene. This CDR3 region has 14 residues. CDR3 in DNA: TGTGCCAGCAGCAGACGGGAGCTGGTCTACGAGCAGTACTTC. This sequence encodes CASSRRELVYEQYF.

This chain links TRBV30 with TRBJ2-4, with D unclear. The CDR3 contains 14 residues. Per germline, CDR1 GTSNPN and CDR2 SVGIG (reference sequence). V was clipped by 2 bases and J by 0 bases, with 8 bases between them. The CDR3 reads CAWSPGLAKNIQYF. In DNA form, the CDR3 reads TGTGCCTGGAGTCCGGGTCTAGCCAAAAACATTCAGTACTTC.